A single sample gave rise to the 32 T cell receptor beta chains below, sequenced in a study of naive and memory T cell subsets. The SP2 primer and nested alpha and beta constant region primers amplified ligated cDNA in four rounds. TCRdb redid the calling of the 5' RACE reads with MiXCR, one entry per CDR3 protein. The table includes more than 50,000 distinct CDR3 sequences, 8% to 9% detected once. TCR cDNA received a 3' ligated oligonucleotide that carried a UMI. These receptors originate from a female donor in good health.

This clonotype was detected ten times or more. The chain is built from TRBV2 and TRBJ2-7; 9 bases align to TRBD1. The junction had 3 bases not matched to a gene; V was cut back by 2 bases and J by 4 bases. Per the germline V gene, CDR1 is SNHLY and CDR2 is FYNNEI. The CDR3 contains 14 residues. CDR3 sequence: CASSEQGQGYEQYF. DNA of the CDR3: TGTGCCAGCAGTGAACAGGGACAGGGATACGAGCAGTACTTC.

The V call is TRBV20-1, the J call TRBJ2-7; D is ambiguous. The V gene's germline CDR1 is DFQATT and CDR2 SNEGSKA (reference sequence). The CDR3 runs to 11 residues. Deletions cut 8 bases from V and 4 bases from J, with 12 bases between. Written as DNA, the CDR3 is TGCAGTACCCATGACGGATACGAGCAGTACTTC. Its translation is CSTHDGYEQYF.

The chain couples TRBV6-6 to TRBJ2-3, with D perhaps being TRBD1 or TRBD2 (6 bases each). Germline V gives CDR1 MNHNY, CDR2 SVGAGI (reference sequence). This CDR3 region has 15 residues. The V and J ends lost 6 bases and 5 bases respectively, with 18 bases between them. CDR3 sequence reads: CASRSRDNRGDTQYF. As DNA, the CDR3 is TGTGCCAGCAGGTCGCGGGACAACCGGGGAGATACGCAGTATTTT.

This clonotype has ten or more counts. CDR3 in DNA: TGCGCCAGCAGGGCATCAGGGGGCTTGAACACTGAAGCTTTCTTT. Its protein is CASRASGGLNTEAFF. The V and J genes are TRBV5-1 and TRBJ1-1; 8 positions match TRBD1. The CDR3 extends over 15 amino acids. Trimming at V came to 5 bases and at J to 0 bases, leaving 6 bases not matched to a gene. The germline V gene encodes CDR1 SGHRS and CDR2 YFSETQ.

This clonotype turned up a few times. The V and J genes are TRBV13 and TRBJ1-1, with D perhaps TRBD1 (6 bases). The CDR3 is 15 residues long. From germline, CDR1 is PRHDT and CDR2 FYEKMQ (reference sequence). Deletions cut 8 bases from V and 1 base from J, with 17 bases between. The CDR3 nucleotides read TGTGCCAGCGGAGTTACAGGGAACGCGAACACTGAAGCTTTCTTT. It specifies CASGVTGNANTEAFF.

This clonotype was recorded at least ten times. The chain has TRBV20-1 and TRBJ1-1; 7 positions match TRBD1. J gave up 0 bases and V 1 base, and 5 bases lay outside the gene matches. This CDR3 region has 15 residues. CDR1 is DFQATT, CDR2 SNEGSKA, per germline (reference sequence). The CDR3 reads CSARGNRGMNTEAFF. CDR3 DNA sequence: TGCAGTGCTAGAGGCAACAGGGGCATGAACACTGAAGCTTTCTTT.

This clonotype was seen ten or more times. This chain uses TRBV7-9 with TRBJ1-1; no reliable D call. The V gene's germline CDR1 is SEHNR and CDR2 FQNEAQ (reference sequence). This CDR3 region has 16 residues. Trimming cost V 0 bases and J 1 base, with 12 bases left between them. The CDR3 DNA sequence: TGTGCCAGCAGCTTAGCTAAAGGACGGGGGAACACTGAAGCTTTCTTT. Residues: CASSLAKGRGNTEAFF.

In this sample, this clonotype turned up many times. The gene calls are TRBV6-1 and TRBJ1-1; the D is unclear. V was shortened by 4 bases and J by 1 base, with 7 bases between the two germline ends. This CDR3 is 13 amino acids long. CDR1 is MNHNS, CDR2 SASEGT, per germline. The CDR3 loop is CASSVRQNTEAFF. As DNA, the CDR3 is TGTGCCAGCAGTGTTCGACAGAACACTGAAGCTTTCTTT.

This chain connects TRBV6-5 to TRBJ2-1; 11 bases align to TRBD2. This CDR3 is 18 amino acids long. Germline lookup yields CDR1 MNHEY and CDR2 SVGAGI. J was trimmed by 0 bases and V by 5 bases; bases with no gene match: 9. CDR3 sequence: CASSHGLAGRSSYNEQFF. The CDR3 bases are TGTGCCAGCAGTCACGGACTAGCGGGCCGCAGCTCCTACAATGAGCAGTTCTTC.

This clonotype was recorded at least ten times. The chain recombines TRBV6-5 with TRBJ2-3; D may be TRBD2 (6 bases). The CDR3 consists of 15 residues. V was trimmed by 4 bases and J by 0 bases, leaving 11 bases between them. Germline assignment: CDR1 MNHEY and CDR2 SVGAGI. The CDR3 region is CASSSLAGSTDTQYF. The CDR3 DNA follows: TGTGCCAGCAGTTCCCTTGCGGGAAGCACAGATACGCAGTATTTT.

This clonotype was picked up a small number of times. V and J are TRBV19 and TRBJ1-2; no clear D gene. The CDR3 spans 15 residues. Germline V lookup: CDR1 LNHDA, CDR2 SQIVND (reference sequence). V shed 1 base and J shed 4 bases, with 13 bases lying between them. CDR3 in amino acids: CASSIGRAVLYGYTF. Written as DNA, the CDR3 is TGTGCCAGTAGTATAGGGAGGGCAGTCCTCTATGGCTACACCTTC.

CDR3 nucleotide sequence: TGTGCCAGCAGCTTATCCCCAGGGGGCGGCCAAGAGACCCAGTACTTC. Protein: CASSLSPGGGQETQYF. The J gene is TRBJ2-5, the V gene TRBV7-6, with 8 bases matching TRBD1. CDR1 is SGHVS, CDR2 FNYEAQ, per germline. With 2 bases clipped from V and 1 base from J, the junction kept 6 bases outside the gene matches. CDR3 size: 16 residues. The whole variable domain, filled in from reference TRBV7-6 and TRBJ2-5, reads GAGVSQSPRYKVTKRGQDVALRCDPISGHVSLYWYRQALGQGPEFLTYFNYEAQQDKSGLPNDRFSAERPEGSISTLTIQRTEQRDSAMYRCASSLSPGGGQETQYFGPGTRLLVL.

This clonotype was seen repeatedly, ten times or more. This rearrangement joins TRBV12-3 or TRBV12-4 to TRBJ1-1, with unresolved D. This CDR3 has 13 amino acids. Trimming cost V 5 bases and J 5 bases, with 12 bases left between them. CDR3 bases: TGTGCCAGCAGTCCCGCTGAGTGGACTGAAGCTTTCTTT. As protein: CASSPAEWTEAFF.

The rearrangement joins TRBV7-8 to TRBJ2-1; D is unresolved. The germline V gene encodes CDR1 SGHVS and CDR2 FQNEAQ. There are 16 residues in the CDR3. The V and J ends lost 1 base and 2 bases respectively, with 12 bases between them. CDR3 sequence: CASSLVRTLAYNEQFF. CDR3 sequence (DNA): TGTGCCAGCAGCTTAGTTCGAACACTTGCCTACAATGAGCAGTTCTTC.

This clonotype is termed medium-sized. The chain is built from TRBV16 and TRBJ1-2; D not resolved. This CDR3 is built from 13 residues. CDR1 is KGHSY and CDR2 is FQNENV in the germline V gene. Trimming took 4 bases from V and 0 from J, leaving 6 bases between them. CDR3 sequence (DNA): TGTGCCAGCAGCCTAGGCTCTAACTATGGCTACACCTTC. The encoded protein is CASSLGSNYGYTF.

The chain recombines TRBV28 with TRBJ2-6, with TRBD2 identical over 12 bases. J lost 0 bases, V lost 6 bases, and 6 bases had no gene match. Germline CDR1 reads MDHEN; CDR2 reads SYDVKM. The CDR3 is 18 residues long. CDR3 sequence: CASSSAGLAGSGANVLTF. The CDR3 region has the DNA TGTGCCAGCAGCTCGGCGGGACTAGCGGGCTCTGGGGCCAACGTCCTGACTTTC. Together with reference TRBV28 and TRBJ2-6, the CDR3 gives the full variable domain: DVKVTQSSRYLVKRTGEKVFLECVQDMDHENMFWYRQDPGLGLRLIYFSYDVKMKEKGDIPEGYSVSREKKERFSLILESASTNQTSMYLCASSSAGLAGSGANVLTFGAGSRLTVL.

This clonotype was counted between two and nine times. The CDR3 DNA reads as TGTGCCAGCAGAAGCGGGAGCGCCTACAATGAGCAGTTCTTC. This sequence encodes CASRSGSAYNEQFF. V and J are TRBV28 and TRBJ2-1, with TRBD2 identical over 8 bases. Germline V gene sequence: CDR1 MDHEN, CDR2 SYDVKM. V trimming: 6 bases; J trimming: 2 bases; junction bases outside the gene matches: 3. The CDR3 covers 14 residues.

This clonotype was detected many times. The chain joins TRBV7-2 to TRBJ2-7, with a tentative D call TRBD2 (6 bases). There are 15 residues in the CDR3. Per germline, CDR1 SGHTA and CDR2 FQGNSA. Trimming took 4 bases from V and 4 from J, leaving 17 bases between them. This chain's CDR3 is CASSSQGLPFYEQYF. The CDR3 DNA follows: TGTGCCAGCAGCTCCCAAGGACTACCCTTTTACGAGCAGTACTTC.

This clonotype occurred a few times. The CDR3 nucleotides read TGCAGCGTGTCCCCCCAGCGGATCATCTACAATGAGCAGTTCTTC. This encodes CSVSPQRIIYNEQFF. The chain employs TRBV29-1 and TRBJ2-1, with a tentative D call TRBD2 (5 bases). CDR1 and CDR2 from the germline V gene are SQVTM and ANQGSEA. Trimming pared 6 bases from V and 3 bases from J, leaving 18 bases between. The CDR3 runs 15 residues.

The CDR3 loop is CASSTQANTGELFF. CDR3 sequence (DNA): TGTGCCAGTAGTACGCAGGCGAACACCGGGGAGCTGTTTTTT. The rearrangement joins TRBV19 to TRBJ2-2; no clear D gene. Germline CDR1 and CDR2: LNHDA and SQIVND (reference sequence). CDR3 length: 14 amino acids. Trimming cost V 4 bases and J 0 bases, with 6 bases left between them.

The rearrangement joins TRBV29-1 to TRBJ2-5, with D maybe TRBD2 (6 bases). Germline CDR1 is SQVTM and CDR2 is ANQGSEA. V gave up 6 bases and J gave up 5 bases, with 22 bases separating them. The CDR3 runs 15 residues. CDR3 sequence (DNA): TGCAGCGTCGATAAACCGACTAGTTTCCCTGAGACCCAGTACTTC. As protein: CSVDKPTSFPETQYF.

This clonotype has a count of ten or more. CDR3: CASRDNRETQYF. The CDR3 bases are TGTGCCAGCAGAGATAACAGAGAGACCCAGTACTTC. The gene calls are TRBV3-1 and TRBJ2-5; D gene unclear. The CDR3 loop spans 12 amino acids. V was pared by 6 bases and J by 4 bases, with 9 bases between. CDR1 and CDR2 (germline): LGHDT, YNNKEL (reference sequence).

This clonotype showed up many times. The V and J genes are TRBV7-6 and TRBJ1-2; a weak D match, TRBD1 (6 bases). V gave up 5 bases and J gave up 8 bases, with 18 bases separating them. Germline assignment: CDR1 SGHVS and CDR2 FNYEAQ. The CDR3 extends over 14 amino acids. CDR3 coding DNA: TGTGCCAGCAGCCCCGGTGGACAGCTCGCCGGCTACACCTTC. This sequence encodes CASSPGGQLAGYTF.

This clonotype was seen repeatedly, ten times or more. J is TRBJ1-2 and V is TRBV19; TRBD1 might be the D (6 bases). Trimming took off 3 bases at V and 8 bases at J, with 10 bases between the two ends. The CDR3 consists of 12 residues. Germline V lookup: CDR1 LNHDA, CDR2 SQIVND (reference sequence). The CDR3 DNA follows: TGTGCCAGTAGTATCAGGGGTAACGGCTACACCTTC. Its protein is CASSIRGNGYTF.

This chain uses TRBV7-2 with TRBJ1-6; D remains ambiguous. The CDR3 is made up of 14 amino acids. The ends were cut back, 0 bases at V and 6 bases at J, with 6 bases in the middle. Germline V lookup: CDR1 SGHTA, CDR2 FQGNSA. CDR3 coding DNA: TGTGCCAGCAGCTTAGCAGGCAGTAATTCACCCCTCCACTTT. Encoded protein: CASSLAGSNSPLHF.

This clonotype was picked up many times. This chain uses TRBV4-2 with TRBJ1-5; 9 positions agree with TRBD1. Germline V gene lookup returns CDR1 LGHNA and CDR2 YNFKEQ. J gave up 4 bases and V 0 bases, and 10 bases lay outside the gene matches. The CDR3 loop spans 18 amino acids. CDR3 sequence reads: CASSQDSPGQGSNQPQHF. Written as DNA, the CDR3 is TGTGCCAGCAGCCAAGATTCCCCGGGACAGGGAAGTAATCAGCCCCAGCATTTT.

This clonotype showed up just a few times. The chain employs TRBV7-2 and TRBJ2-7; no definite D call. The CDR3 spans 11 residues. Looked up from germline, CDR1 is SGHTA and CDR2 is FQGNSA. Trimming removed 2 bases from V and 6 bases from J, with 5 bases in between. This CDR3 is CASSLWSEQYF. The CDR3 DNA is TGTGCCAGCAGCTTATGGTCCGAGCAGTACTTC.

This clonotype was recorded at least ten times. The rearrangement joins TRBV29-1 to TRBJ1-1; no reliable D call. The CDR3 totals 13 residues. In germline, CDR1 is SQVTM, CDR2 ANQGSEA. V lost 7 bases, J lost 0 bases, and 12 bases lay in between. The CDR3 region is CSAFRELNTEAFF. CDR3 DNA sequence: TGCAGCGCCTTTAGGGAATTGAACACTGAAGCTTTCTTT.

This clonotype was seen more than once but under ten times. This sequence joins TRBV5-1 and TRBJ2-3, with a weak D call TRBD1 (6 bases). From germline, CDR1 is SGHRS and CDR2 YFSETQ. The length of the CDR3 is 17 residues. V was shortened by 1 base and J by 2 bases, with 17 bases between the two germline ends. This CDR3 reads CASSLWGPPGPTDTQYF. As DNA, the CDR3 is TGCGCCAGCAGCTTGTGGGGGCCCCCGGGGCCCACAGATACGCAGTATTTT.

Points on this clonotype: With a much larger clone just one base away, this may be a read error. J is TRBJ2-7 and V is TRBV12-3 or TRBV12-4; 8 nucleotides agree with TRBD1. The J segment lost 7 bases and the V segment lost 8 bases, leaving 10 bases of the junction unmatched. The CDR3 has 13 amino acids. CDR3 in DNA: TGTGCCAGCGGGGGGACAGGCACGGGGGAGCAGTACTTC. The encoded protein is CASGGTGTGEQYF.

This clonotype was seen a handful of times. The chain joins TRBV6-2 or TRBV6-3 to TRBJ1-2; D gene uncertain. CDR1 MNHEY and CDR2 SVGEGT come from the germline V gene. V was cut by 8 bases and J by 2 bases, with 12 bases left in between. The CDR3 is made up of 13 amino acids. The CDR3 nucleotides read TGTGCCAGCCTACGATCAGGAAACTATGGCTACACCTTC. This sequence encodes CASLRSGNYGYTF.

V is TRBV5-1 and J is TRBJ2-3; D gene unclear. Germline loops: CDR1 SGHRS, CDR2 YFSETQ. V was pared by 0 bases and J by 8 bases, with 10 bases between. This CDR3 has 13 amino acids. In DNA form, the CDR3 reads TGCGCCAGCAGCTTGGAGCAGCACGGTACGCAGTATTTT. It is translated as CASSLEQHGTQYF. The entire variable domain, with the rest obtained from reference TRBV5-1 and TRBJ2-3, is as follows: KAGVTQTPRYLIKTRGQQVTLSCSPISGHRSVSWYQQTPGQGLQFLFEYFSETQRNKGNFPGRFSGRQFSNSRSEMNVSTLELGDSALYLCASSLEQHGTQYFGPGTRLTVL.